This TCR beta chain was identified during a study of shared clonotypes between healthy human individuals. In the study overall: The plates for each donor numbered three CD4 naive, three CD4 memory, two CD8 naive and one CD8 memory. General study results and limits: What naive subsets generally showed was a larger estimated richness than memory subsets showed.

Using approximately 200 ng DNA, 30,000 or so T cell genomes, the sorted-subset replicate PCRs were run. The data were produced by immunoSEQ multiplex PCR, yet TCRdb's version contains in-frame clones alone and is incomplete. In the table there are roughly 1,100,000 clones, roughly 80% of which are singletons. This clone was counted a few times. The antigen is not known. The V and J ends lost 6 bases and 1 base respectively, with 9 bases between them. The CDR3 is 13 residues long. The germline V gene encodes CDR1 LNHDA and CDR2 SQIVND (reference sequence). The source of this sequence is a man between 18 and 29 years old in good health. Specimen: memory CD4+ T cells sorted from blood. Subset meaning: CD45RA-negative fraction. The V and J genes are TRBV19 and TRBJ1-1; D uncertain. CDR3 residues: CASSQNKNTEAFF. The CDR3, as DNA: TGTGCCAGTAGCCAAAACAAGAACACTGAAGCTTTCTTT.